The clone carrying this T cell receptor (beta chain) was seen at least ten times. Its antigen remains unidentified. The V gene end was trimmed by 2 bases and the J gene end by 0 bases; junction bases not matched to a gene: 1. Per the germline V gene, CDR1 is LNHNV and CDR2 is YYDKDF (reference sequence). The length of the CDR3 is 15 residues. Regions amplified from RNA transcripts were the TCR beta CDR3 regions. The HTBI primer set served for first-round RT-PCR of the TCR CDR3. In TCRdb, the multiplex PCR reads were re-called with MiXCR into one record per CDR3 protein. This table holds around 720,000 distinct CDR3 sequences, 30% to 40% found once. The sample originates from a study of T cells in Graves' hyperthyroidism and ophthalmopathy. Findings and caveats of the study: Ophthalmopathy and stable hyperthyroidism were told apart by a 13 V-J model.

Graves' hyperthyroidism was deemed stable given no ophthalmopathy progression within 18 months. Reasons for excluding patients were uncontrolled infection, other autoimmune disease, pregnancy or lactation. The sequencing sample was made of blood. The chain has TRBV15 and TRBJ1-5; 7 bases align to TRBD1. The source is a woman in her thirties or forties with Graves' hyperthyroidism. DNA of the CDR3: TGTGCCACCAGCAGAAGGGGGCCTAGCAATCAGCCCCAGCATTTT. Its protein is CATSRRGPSNQPQHF.